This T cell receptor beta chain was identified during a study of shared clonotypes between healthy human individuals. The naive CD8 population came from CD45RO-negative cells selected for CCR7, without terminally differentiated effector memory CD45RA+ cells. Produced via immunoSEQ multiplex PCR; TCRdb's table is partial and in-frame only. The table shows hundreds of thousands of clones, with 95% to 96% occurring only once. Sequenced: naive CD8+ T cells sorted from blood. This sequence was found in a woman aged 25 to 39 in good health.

The CDR3 spells CASSLASEQFF. In DNA, the CDR3 is TGTGCCAGCAGCCTAGCATCTGAGCAGTTCTTC. The chain recombines TRBV5-4 with TRBJ2-1; weak D call: TRBD2 (5 bases). This CDR3 has 11 residues. The germline V gene encodes CDR1 SGHNT and CDR2 YYREEE (reference sequence). Trimming stripped 4 bases from V and 9 bases from J, with 8 bases between.